The rows below give T cell receptor beta chains drawn from one sample of a study of cytomegalovirus exposure and HLA in healthy donors. TCRdb's table, derived via immunoSEQ multiplex PCR, lists solely in-frame clones and lacks some. The sample totals 100,000 to 150,000 clones. The sample was PBMCs. These receptors came from a man younger than 30 in good health and CMV-seronegative. CDR3s include the opening cysteine and the closing phenylalanine or tryptophan. D genes are given only for firm matches.

CDR3 length	V gene	D gene	J gene	CDR3 DNA	CDR3 protein
16	TRBV4-1	.	TRBJ2-1	TGCGCCAGCAGCCCCGAATTTGGAGGGTCGGGCAATGAGCAGTTCTTC	CASSPEFGGSGNEQFF
13	TRBV5-6	.	TRBJ1-2	TGTGCCAGCAGCTTGGTTGGGGGCCGTGGCTACACCTTC	CASSLVGGRGYTF
12	TRBV19	.	TRBJ1-1	TGTGCCAGTAGCGGGGGGAACACTGAAGCTTTCTTT	CASSGGNTEAFF
13	TRBV5-6	.	TRBJ1-1	TGTGCCAGCAGCAGGGACACAGGCACTGAAGCTTTCTTT	CASSRDTGTEAFF
11	TRBV30	.	TRBJ2-3	TGTGCCTGGAGAACCGGAGATACGCAGTATTTT	CAWRTGDTQYF
15	TRBV27	.	TRBJ2-7	TGTGCCAGCAGGCGAACCGGGACACCTGCTGTCGGGCAGTACTTC	CASRRTGTPAVGQYF
14	TRBV6-1	.	TRBJ2-7	TGTGCCAGCAGTGGTGCGGGCTCCGGTTACGAGCAGTACTTC	CASSGAGSGYEQYF
14	TRBV10-2	TRBD1	TRBJ1-1	TGCGCCAGCAGCGGACAGGGGGTGGACACTGAAGCTTTCTTT	CASSGQGVDTEAFF
13	TRBV5-5	TRBD1	TRBJ1-2	TGTGCCAGCAGCCCGCGGGACAGCTATGGCTACACCTTC	CASSPRDSYGYTF
14	TRBV28	TRBD2	TRBJ2-7	TGTGCCAGCAGCCTTACTAGCGGTACCTACGAGCAGTACTTC	CASSLTSGTYEQYF
13	TRBV5-6	.	TRBJ2-7	TGTGCCAGCAGTGATCGGGTGGGGCACGAGCAGTACTTC	CASSDRVGHEQYF
16	TRBV10-3	TRBD1	TRBJ1-4	TGTGCCATCAGTGACTCCCGGACAGGGGGTAATGAAAAACTGTTTTTT	CAISDSRTGGNEKLFF
16	TRBV6-1	.	TRBJ1-5	TGTGCCAGCAGTGAAGGGACACTTGTTAGCAATCAGCCCCAGCATTTT	CASSEGTLVSNQPQHF
16	TRBV9	.	TRBJ1-3	TGTGCCAGCAGCGTAGCTAGCCGGAGCTCTGGAAACACCATATATTTT	CASSVASRSSGNTIYF
15	TRBV11-2	TRBD1	TRBJ2-2	TGTGCCAGCAGCTCGGACAGGGTCGACACCGGGGAGCTGTTTTTT	CASSSDRVDTGELFF
15	TRBV11-2	TRBD1	TRBJ2-7	TGTGCCAGCAGCTTATTTTCGAGGGGGCCCTACGAGCAGTACTTC	CASSLFSRGPYEQYF
14	TRBV5-1	TRBD2	TRBJ2-2	TGCGCCAGCAGAGGCGGGGGGGCCAGCGGGGAGCTGTTTTTT	CASRGGGASGELFF
16	TRBV7-2	TRBD1	TRBJ2-2	TGTGCCAGCAACGCGGGACAGGGATGGGACACCGGGGAGCTGTTTTTT	CASNAGQGWDTGELFF
16	TRBV18	TRBD1	TRBJ1-5	TGTGCCAGCTCATTCCGGGACAGCCGACGGGATCAGCCCCAGCATTTT	CASSFRDSRRDQPQHF
14	TRBV2	.	TRBJ1-1	TGTGCCAGCAGTGCACAGAGCTGGAACACTGAAGCTTTCTTT	CASSAQSWNTEAFF
15	TRBV6-1	TRBD2	TRBJ2-1	TGTGCCAGCAGTGACGTAGCGGGGGGGCCTAGTGAGCAGTTCTTC	CASSDVAGGPSEQFF
11	TRBV10-3	.	TRBJ1-1	TGTGCCATCAGTGAGAACAGGGAAGCTTTCTTT	CAISENREAFF
15	TRBV7-2	TRBD1	TRBJ1-5	TGTGCCAGCAGCTTCCAGGGGGCCTCCAATCAGCCCCAGCATTTT	CASSFQGASNQPQHF
15	TRBV27	.	TRBJ2-2	TGTGCCAGCAGTCTGGGGCTAGTCAGTACCGGGGAGCTGTTTTTT	CASSLGLVSTGELFF
14	TRBV27	TRBD2	TRBJ2-7	TGTGCCAGCAGTTTAAGCGGGAGTCTCTACGAGCAGTACTTC	CASSLSGSLYEQYF
14	TRBV9	.	TRBJ1-2	TGTGCCAGCAGCGTAGTGCAGGGTCAGGGTGGCTACACCTTC	CASSVVQGQGGYTF
14	TRBV25-1	TRBD2	TRBJ2-3	TGTGCCAGCAACCAAGCGGGAAGCACAGATACGCAGTATTTT	CASNQAGSTDTQYF
14	TRBV30	.	TRBJ1-4	TGTGCCTGGACCGGCCCGGGGGGCGGTGAAAAACTGTTTTTT	CAWTGPGGGEKLFF
15	TRBV9	.	TRBJ1-1	TGTGCCAGCAGCGGCGGACAGACTCTACTTCCTGAAGCTTTCTTT	CASSGGQTLLPEAFF
12	TRBV2	TRBD2	TRBJ2-3	TGTGCCAGCGGGGACTACGGAGATACGCAGTATTTT	CASGDYGDTQYF
19	TRBV29-1	.	TRBJ1-2	TGCAGCGTTATTCGACTTCCCACGTCGGAGCGGCTAGCTGCAGTGGGCTACACCTTC	CSVIRLPTSERLAAVGYTF
13	TRBV14	.	TRBJ1-4	TGTGCCAGCAGCTTACGGAGGGACCAAAAACTGTTTTTT	CASSLRRDQKLFF
11	TRBV6-1	.	TRBJ1-2	TGTGCCAGCAGGGAGTCCTATGGCTACACCTTC	CASRESYGYTF
16	TRBV25-1	.	TRBJ2-1	TGTGCCAGCAGTGAATTCGGGGGACGTCTCTACAATGAGCAGTTCTTC	CASSEFGGRLYNEQFF
12	TRBV30	.	TRBJ2-7	TGTGCCTGGAATCAGGGGACCTGGGAGCAGTACTTC	CAWNQGTWEQYF
15	TRBV28	.	TRBJ1-2	TGTGCCAGCAGTTTAGTGGAGGGCCGCGCGTATGGCTACACCTTC	CASSLVEGRAYGYTF
14	TRBV11-2	.	TRBJ2-2	TGTGCCAGCAGCTACAGGGCGAGCACCGGGGAGCTGTTTTTT	CASSYRASTGELFF
16	TRBV11-2	.	TRBJ2-7	TGTGCCAGCAGCTCCTTCGGGGTGAATCTCGGCCACGAGCAGTACTTC	CASSSFGVNLGHEQYF
16	TRBV6-5	.	TRBJ2-7	TGTGCCAGCAGTTTTGTCGCGGGACCGAGCTCCTACGAGCAGTACTTC	CASSFVAGPSSYEQYF
13	TRBV28	.	TRBJ1-2	TGTGCCAGCAGGGCATTGGCTAACTATGGCTACACCTTC	CASRALANYGYTF
12	TRBV6-1	.	TRBJ2-1	TGTGCCACGCGTGAGAACTACAATGAGCAGTTCTTC	CATRENYNEQFF
15	TRBV2	.	TRBJ2-5	TGTGCCAGCAGTGGTTGGCTTACACGCCAAGAGACCCAGTACTTC	CASSGWLTRQETQYF
15	TRBV6-1	TRBD2	TRBJ2-7	TGTGCCAGCAGTGAAGCGCTAGCGGGGAACTACGAGCAGTACTTC	CASSEALAGNYEQYF
16	TRBV19	TRBD1	TRBJ1-2	TGTGCCACTAAACAAACTAACAGGGGGCGCGACTATGGCTACACCTTC	CATKQTNRGRDYGYTF
15	TRBV7-9	TRBD1	TRBJ1-5	TGTGCCAGCAGCCCCCCAGGGGGCAGTAATCAGCCCCAGCATTTT	CASSPPGGSNQPQHF
14	TRBV5-5	TRBD2	TRBJ2-7	TGTGCCAGCAGCCTAGCGGACCGACAGAGCGAGCAGTACTTC	CASSLADRQSEQYF
14	TRBV7-9	.	TRBJ1-1	TGTGCCAGCAGTGCTCTCGAGGTTGGCACTGAAGCTTTCTTT	CASSALEVGTEAFF
18	TRBV4-1	TRBD2	TRBJ2-1	TGCGCCAGCAGCCAAGTCGGGGTCGAGCGGCGGGAGAAGAGGGCGCAGTTCTTC	CASSQVGVERREKRAQFF
18	TRBV7-9	TRBD1	TRBJ1-5	TGTGCCAGCAGCTCCGGACAGGGAATAGCTTTAGGCAATCAGCCCCAGCATTTT	CASSSGQGIALGNQPQHF
14	TRBV7-9	.	TRBJ2-7	TGTGCCAGCAGCTTAATGTCAGGGGCTATTGAGCAGTACTTC	CASSLMSGAIEQYF
15	TRBV10-3	.	TRBJ2-2	TGTGCCATCAGAGAGAAAAAGCGTGGCACCGGGGAGCTGTTTTTT	CAIREKKRGTGELFF
17	TRBV29-1	.	TRBJ2-5	TGCAGCGCCATCACAGGACGTAGCGGTTGGGGGCAAGAGACCCAGTACTTC	CSAITGRSGWGQETQYF
15	TRBV4-1	TRBD1	TRBJ2-5	TGCGCCAGCAGCCACCCGGGACAGGGTCAAGAGACCCAGTACTTC	CASSHPGQGQETQYF
17	TRBV7-8	TRBD2	TRBJ2-3	TGTGCCAGCAGCTTAGGGACTAGCGGGAGTAGGACAGATACGCAGTATTTT	CASSLGTSGSRTDTQYF
11	TRBV20-1	.	TRBJ1-5	TGCAGTGCTAGTGGCGGTCAGCCCCAGCATTTT	CSASGGQPQHF
14	TRBV28	.	TRBJ1-2	TGTGCCAGCAGTTCCTTAGGGAGGGTCTATGGCTACACCTTC	CASSSLGRVYGYTF
14	TRBV29-1	.	TRBJ2-3	TGCAGCGACACAGGGGAGGAATTCGCAGATACGCAGTATTTT	CSDTGEEFADTQYF